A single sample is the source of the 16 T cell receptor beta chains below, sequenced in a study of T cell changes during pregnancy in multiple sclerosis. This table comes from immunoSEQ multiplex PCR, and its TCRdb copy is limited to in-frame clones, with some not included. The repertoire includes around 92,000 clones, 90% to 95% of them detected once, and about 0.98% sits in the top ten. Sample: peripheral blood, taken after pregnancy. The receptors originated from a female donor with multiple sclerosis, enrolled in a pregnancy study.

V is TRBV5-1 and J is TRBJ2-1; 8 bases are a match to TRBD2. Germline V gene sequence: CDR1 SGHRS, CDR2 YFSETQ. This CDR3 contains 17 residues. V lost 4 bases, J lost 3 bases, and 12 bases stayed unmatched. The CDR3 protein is CASSDPPAGAGYNEQFF. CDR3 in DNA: TGCGCCAGCAGCGACCCTCCAGCGGGAGCTGGCTACAATGAGCAGTTCTTC.

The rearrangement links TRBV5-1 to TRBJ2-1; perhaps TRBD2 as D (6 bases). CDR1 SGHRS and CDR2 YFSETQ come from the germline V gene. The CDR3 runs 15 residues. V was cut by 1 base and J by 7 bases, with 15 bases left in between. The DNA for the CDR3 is TGCGCCAGCAGCTTGAGCCATTTAGCGGCAAATGAGCAGTTCTTC. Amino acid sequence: CASSLSHLAANEQFF.

In DNA, the CDR3 is TGTGCCAGCAGTATCGGCCCGGGATATGGCTACACCTTC. The encoded protein is CASSIGPGYGYTF. The V gene is TRBV28, the J gene TRBJ1-2; no clear D gene. V gave up 5 bases and J gave up 5 bases, with 12 bases separating them. The germline V gene encodes CDR1 MDHEN and CDR2 SYDVKM. This CDR3 is 13 amino acids long.

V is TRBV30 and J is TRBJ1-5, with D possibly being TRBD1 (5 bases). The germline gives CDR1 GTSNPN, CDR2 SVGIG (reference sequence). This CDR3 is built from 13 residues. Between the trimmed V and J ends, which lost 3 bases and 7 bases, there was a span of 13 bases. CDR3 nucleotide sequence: TGTGCCTGGAGCGAGACGACAGTCCAGCCCCAGCATTTT. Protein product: CAWSETTVQPQHF.

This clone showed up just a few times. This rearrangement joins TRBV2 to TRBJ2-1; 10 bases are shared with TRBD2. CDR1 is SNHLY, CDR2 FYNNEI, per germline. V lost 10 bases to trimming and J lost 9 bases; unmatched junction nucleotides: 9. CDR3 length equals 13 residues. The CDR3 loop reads CAIPGLAISEQFF. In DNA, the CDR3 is TGTGCCATACCGGGACTAGCGATTTCTGAGCAGTTCTTC.

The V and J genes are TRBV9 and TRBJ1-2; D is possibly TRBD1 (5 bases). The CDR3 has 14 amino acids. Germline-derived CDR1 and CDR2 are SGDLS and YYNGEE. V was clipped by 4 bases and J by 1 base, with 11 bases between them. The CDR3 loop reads CASSPHRYNYGYTF. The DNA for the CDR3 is TGTGCCAGCAGCCCTCACAGGTATAACTATGGCTACACCTTC. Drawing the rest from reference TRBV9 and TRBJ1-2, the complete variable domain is DSGVTQTPKHLITATGQRVTLRCSPRSGDLSVYWYQQSLDQGLQFLIQYYNGEERAKGNILERFSAQQFPDLHSELNLSSLELGDSALYFCASSPHRYNYGYTFGSGTRLTVV.

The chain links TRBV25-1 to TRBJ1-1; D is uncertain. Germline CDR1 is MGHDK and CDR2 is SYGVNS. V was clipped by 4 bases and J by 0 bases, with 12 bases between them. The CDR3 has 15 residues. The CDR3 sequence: CASSGSDYLNTEAFF. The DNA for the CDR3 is TGTGCCAGCAGTGGTAGTGATTACCTGAACACTGAAGCTTTCTTT.

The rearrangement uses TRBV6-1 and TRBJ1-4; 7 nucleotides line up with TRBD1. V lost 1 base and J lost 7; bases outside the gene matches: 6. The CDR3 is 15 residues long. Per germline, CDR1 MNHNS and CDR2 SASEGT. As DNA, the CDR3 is TGTGCCAGCAGTGAAGTAACAGGGGCAGTTGAAAAACTGTTTTTT. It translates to CASSEVTGAVEKLFF.

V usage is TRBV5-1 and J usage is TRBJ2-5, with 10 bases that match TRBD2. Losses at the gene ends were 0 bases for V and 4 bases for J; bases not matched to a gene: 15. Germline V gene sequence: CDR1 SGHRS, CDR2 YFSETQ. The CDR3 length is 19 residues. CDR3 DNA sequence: TGCGCCAGCAGCTTGGTTCGATTAACGGGACTAGCGAGTCTAGAGACCCAGTACTTC. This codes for CASSLVRLTGLASLETQYF.

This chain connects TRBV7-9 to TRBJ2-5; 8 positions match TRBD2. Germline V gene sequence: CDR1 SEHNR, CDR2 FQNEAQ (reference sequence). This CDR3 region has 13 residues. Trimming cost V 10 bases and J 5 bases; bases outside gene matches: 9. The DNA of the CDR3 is TGTGCCACCGCGGCTAGCGGGCCGGAGACCCAGTACTTC. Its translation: CATAASGPETQYF.

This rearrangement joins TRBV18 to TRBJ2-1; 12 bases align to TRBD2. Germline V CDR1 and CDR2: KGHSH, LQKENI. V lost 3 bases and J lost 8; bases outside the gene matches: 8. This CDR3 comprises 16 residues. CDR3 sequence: CASSPPGLAGTYEQFF. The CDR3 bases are TGTGCCAGCTCACCTCCAGGACTAGCGGGAACATATGAGCAGTTCTTC.

CDR3: CAWSGLAGREQFF. DNA of the CDR3: TGTGCCTGGAGTGGACTAGCGGGCCGCGAGCAGTTCTTC. The chain recombines TRBV30 with TRBJ2-1; 10 bases fit TRBD2. The germline gives CDR1 GTSNPN, CDR2 SVGIG (reference sequence). This CDR3 comprises 13 residues. The V segment lost 1 base and the J segment 10 bases; nucleotides outside the gene matches: 4. Combining the CDR3 with reference TRBV30 and TRBJ2-1 gives the whole variable domain SQTIHQWPATLVQPVGSPLSLECTVEGTSNPNLYWYRQAAGRGLQLLFYSVGIGQISSEVPQNLSASRPQDRQFILSSKKLLLSDSGFYLCAWSGLAGREQFFGPGTRLTVL.

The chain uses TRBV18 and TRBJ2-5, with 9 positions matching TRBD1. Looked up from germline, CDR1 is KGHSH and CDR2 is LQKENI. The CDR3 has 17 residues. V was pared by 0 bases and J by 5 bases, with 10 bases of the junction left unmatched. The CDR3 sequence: CASSPPVNRGRGETQYF. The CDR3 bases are TGTGCCAGCTCACCACCGGTTAACAGGGGGCGCGGGGAGACCCAGTACTTC. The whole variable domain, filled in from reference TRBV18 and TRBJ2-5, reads NAGVMQNPRHLVRRRGQEARLRCSPMKGHSHVYWYRQLPEEGLKFMVYLQKENIIDESGMPKERFSAEFPKEGPSILRIQQVVRGDSAAYFCASSPPVNRGRGETQYFGPGTRLLVL.

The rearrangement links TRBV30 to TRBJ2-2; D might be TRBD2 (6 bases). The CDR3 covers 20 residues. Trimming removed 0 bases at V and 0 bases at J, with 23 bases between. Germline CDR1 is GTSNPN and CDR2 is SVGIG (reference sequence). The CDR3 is CAWSVHNIRKGLPNTGELFF. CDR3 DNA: TGTGCCTGGAGTGTACACAATATACGAAAGGGACTCCCGAACACCGGGGAGCTGTTTTTT.

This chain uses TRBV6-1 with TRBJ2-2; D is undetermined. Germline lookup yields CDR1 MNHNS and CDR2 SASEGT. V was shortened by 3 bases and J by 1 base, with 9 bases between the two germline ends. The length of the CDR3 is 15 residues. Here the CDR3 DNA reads TGTGCCAGCAGTGAGGGCTACAAGAACACCGGGGAGCTGTTTTTT. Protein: CASSEGYKNTGELFF.

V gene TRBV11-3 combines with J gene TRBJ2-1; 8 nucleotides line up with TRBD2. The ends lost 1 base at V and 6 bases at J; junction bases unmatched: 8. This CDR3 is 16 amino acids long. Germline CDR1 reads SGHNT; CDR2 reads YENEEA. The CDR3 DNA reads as TGTGCCAGCAGCTTAGGCCTAGCGGGTCGGCGCAATGAGCAGTTCTTC. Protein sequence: CASSLGLAGRRNEQFF.